The 28 T cell receptor beta chains given below trace back to one sample, sequenced in a study of patients and donors after allogeneic stem cell transplantation. From the RT-PCR reads, TCRdb called clonotypes with MiXCR, one entry per CDR3 protein. Among 900,000 to 1,000,000 distinct CDR3 sequences listed, around 17% were seen once. The sample comprised blood, either unsorted or a sorted T cell fraction (not recorded which). The receptors derive from a human donor who was either an allogeneic HSCT recipient or a stem cell or donor lymphocyte infusion donor (not recorded which). It is not recorded whose cells these are; they may come from a transplant donor.

The chain employs TRBV7-3 and TRBJ2-3, with 10 bases aligning to TRBD2. The CDR3 sequence is 16 residues long. Germline CDR1 SGHTA, CDR2 FQGTGA. After removal of 5 bases from V and 5 bases from J, the junction contained 10 bases not matched to a gene. This CDR3 reads CASSPGASGSGDTQYF. As DNA, the CDR3 is TGTGCCAGCAGCCCAGGGGCTAGCGGGAGTGGAGATACGCAGTATTTT.

Comment on this clonotype: One end of the junction is discordant with germline, which a read error may explain. The chain uses TRBV20-1 and TRBJ2-1; TRBD2 might be the D (6 bases). The CDR3 totals 14 residues. Germline V CDR1 and CDR2: DFQATT, SNEGSKA (reference sequence). For the CDR3, the DNA is TGCAGTGCCTTGGGAGCTAGCGTGTACACTGAGCAGTTCTTC. Its translation is CSALGASVYTEQFF.

This clonotype showed up many times. This chain joins TRBV5-1 and TRBJ2-4; D remains ambiguous. With 0 bases removed from V and 9 bases from J, the gap between germline ends came to 13 bases. The germline gives CDR1 SGHRS, CDR2 YFSETQ. The CDR3 totals 14 residues. The CDR3 DNA sequence: TGCGCCAGCAGCTTGGAAGGCGGTTTTAGCATTCAGTACTTC. Encoded protein: CASSLEGGFSIQYF.

Only a few counts were recorded for this clonotype. The chain has TRBV5-1 and TRBJ2-7; TRBD2 matches at 9 bases. V trimming: 4 bases; J trimming: 5 bases; junction bases outside the gene matches: 7. Germline assignment: CDR1 SGHRS and CDR2 YFSETQ. The CDR3 is 14 amino acids. The CDR3 protein is CASSIGTSRHEQYF. The CDR3 DNA follows: TGCGCCAGCAGCATAGGGACTAGCCGGCACGAGCAGTACTTC.

This clonotype was seen a few times. The V gene is TRBV20-1, the J gene TRBJ2-1; 8 bases agree with TRBD2. The CDR3 is made up of 15 amino acids. Trimming cost V 1 base and J 3 bases; bases outside gene matches: 5. Looked up from germline, CDR1 is DFQATT and CDR2 is SNEGSKA (reference sequence). CDR3 sequence (DNA): TGCAGTGCTAGAGCTAGCGGGCTTCTCTACAATGAGCAGTTCTTC. As protein: CSARASGLLYNEQFF.

This clonotype turned up a few times. The chain recombines TRBV6-4 with TRBJ1-2, with D hard to call. The CDR3 covers 13 residues. The V end was cut by 3 bases, the J end by 8 bases, with 13 bases between. CDR1 and CDR2 (germline): MRHNA, SNTAGT. The CDR3 DNA is TGTGCCAGCAGTGAGTCGGTAACGGGAGGCTACACCTTC. This gives the protein CASSESVTGGYTF.

In DNA form, the CDR3 reads TGCGCCAGCAGCTCGTGGTCCCCCGGGGTCGGCTACACCTTC. This sequence encodes CASSSWSPGVGYTF. This chain uses TRBV5-1 with TRBJ1-2; D gene ambiguous. V shed 3 bases and J shed 8 bases, with 17 bases lying between them. Germline values: CDR1 SGHRS, CDR2 YFSETQ. The CDR3 has 14 residues.

V usage is TRBV7-8 and J usage is TRBJ2-3, with D possibly TRBD2 on 6 matching bases. The CDR3 has 19 amino acids. CDR1 and CDR2 (germline): SGHVS, FQNEAQ. V was clipped by 5 bases and J by 0 bases, with 24 bases between them. CDR3 bases: TGTGCCAGCAGCAAGCCATCCGGGCGGGGAGACCCTAGCACAGATACGCAGTATTTT. As protein: CASSKPSGRGDPSTDTQYF.

This clonotype showed up just a few times. V gene TRBV20-1 combines with J gene TRBJ2-3; tentatively, D is TRBD2 (6 bases). Between the trimmed V and J ends, which lost 5 bases and 0 bases, there was a span of 15 bases. This CDR3 has 15 residues. Germline lookup yields CDR1 DFQATT and CDR2 SNEGSKA (reference sequence). The CDR3 sequence: CSAPRGGTSTDTQYF. CDR3 bases: TGCAGTGCTCCACGTGGGGGGACTAGCACAGATACGCAGTATTTT.

This clonotype appeared a few times. The CDR3 is CASSKGDSGLREQYF. DNA for the CDR3: TGTGCCAGCAGTAAGGGGGACTCCGGCTTGCGCGAGCAGTACTTC. The chain recombines TRBV11-2 with TRBJ2-7; D may be TRBD1 or TRBD2 (6 bases each). Per the germline V gene, CDR1 is SGHAT and CDR2 is FQNNGV. The length of the CDR3 is 15 residues. Trimming stripped 6 bases from V and 6 bases from J, with 21 bases between.

This clonotype was found a few times. The genes are TRBV12-3 or TRBV12-4 and TRBJ2-7; D not certain. The V gene lost 5 bases and the J gene lost 3 bases, with 17 bases spanning the gap. This CDR3 has 15 amino acids. The CDR3 DNA is TGTGCCAGCAGTCCCCCCGGGTCACGTGTCTACGAGCAGTACTTC. Protein product: CASSPPGSRVYEQYF.

There are a few counts of this clonotype. This chain uses TRBV27 with TRBJ2-3; weak D call: TRBD2 (6 bases). Germline V gene data show CDR1 as MNHEY and CDR2 as SMNVEV (reference sequence). V was clipped by 2 bases and J by 0 bases, with 12 bases between them. The CDR3 contains 16 residues. The chain's CDR3 is CASSLQIGTSTDTQYF. DNA of the CDR3: TGTGCCAGCAGTTTACAGATAGGGACTAGCACAGATACGCAGTATTTT.

The table lists this clonotype with a few counts. The chain joins TRBV12-3 or TRBV12-4 to TRBJ1-6; D remains ambiguous. Trimming took 1 base from V and 6 from J, leaving 10 bases between them. The CDR3 is 15 amino acids. CDR3 loop: CASSLGGLGNSPLHF. CDR3 in DNA: TGTGCCAGCAGTTTAGGGGGTCTCGGTAATTCACCCCTCCACTTT.

The chain has TRBV6-1 and TRBJ2-5; D uncertain. Germline V gene data show CDR1 as MNHNS and CDR2 as SASEGT. The CDR3 is made up of 13 amino acids. Trimming left V 6 bases short and J 0 bases short, with 8 bases between. Here the CDR3 reads CASRIRYQETQYF. The CDR3 DNA reads as TGTGCCAGCAGGATACGGTACCAAGAGACCCAGTACTTC.

In this sample, this clonotype turned up a few times. The J gene is TRBJ1-2, the V gene TRBV6-5, with D possibly being TRBD1 (6 bases). The CDR3 spans 16 residues. Deletions cut 0 bases from V and 6 bases from J, with 17 bases between. Germline values: CDR1 MNHEY, CDR2 SVGAGI. The CDR3 is CASSYSLSDSYNGYTF. In nucleotides, the CDR3 is TGTGCCAGCAGTTACTCTTTGTCGGACAGCTATAATGGCTACACCTTC.

V usage is TRBV27 and J usage is TRBJ2-2, with TRBD1 matching 10 bases. This CDR3 has 17 residues. The junction had 13 bases not matched to a gene; V was cut back by 6 bases and J by 6 bases. Germline assignment: CDR1 MNHEY and CDR2 SMNVEV (reference sequence). DNA of the CDR3: TGTGCCAGCAGACTCACCACCGGGACAGGGGTCTCCGGGGAGCTGTTTTTT. This translates into CASRLTTGTGVSGELFF.

The genes are TRBV6-5 and TRBJ1-1; D unresolved. The CDR3 is made up of 12 amino acids. CDR1 and CDR2 from the germline V gene are MNHEY and SVGAGI. Trimming took 5 bases from V and 6 from J, leaving 10 bases between them. The CDR3 protein is CASSGYGAEAFF. CDR3 nucleotide sequence: TGTGCCAGCAGTGGATACGGCGCTGAAGCTTTCTTT.

This clonotype has more than one count but fewer than ten. This chain connects TRBV12-3 or TRBV12-4 to TRBJ2-7, with TRBD2 identical over 8 bases. The CDR3 extends over 15 amino acids. V trimming: 1 base; J trimming: 4 bases; junction bases outside the gene matches: 6. CDR3 residues: CASSLDGQRGYEQYF. The CDR3 DNA is TGTGCCAGCAGTTTAGACGGACAGCGGGGGTACGAGCAGTACTTC.

J is TRBJ2-3 and V is TRBV20-1; 10 bases are shared with TRBD2. Germline CDR1 reads DFQATT; CDR2 reads SNEGSKA (reference sequence). J was trimmed by 4 bases and V by 0 bases; bases with no gene match: 10. The CDR3 has 17 residues. The CDR3: CSARDRSGGAGPDTQYF. The CDR3 DNA is TGCAGTGCTAGAGATCGAAGCGGGGGGGCGGGGCCAGATACGCAGTATTTT.

This clonotype appeared a few times. One end of the junction varies from germline; a read error may be responsible. The chain employs TRBV20-1 and TRBJ2-7; TRBD2 matches at 7 bases. The germline CDR1 and CDR2 sequences are DFQATT and SNEGSKA (reference sequence). The CDR3 sequence is 13 residues long. DNA of the CDR3: TGCAGTGCCGGACTAGTCCCCTCCGACGAGCAGTACTTC. Its protein is CSAGLVPSDEQYF.

The DNA for the CDR3 is TGTGCCAGCTTCAGCGGGATGGGCACAGATACGCAGTATTTT. Its translation is CASFSGMGTDTQYF. The chain links TRBV27 to TRBJ2-3, with 7 positions matching TRBD2. V shed 8 bases, J shed 1 base, and the junction held 6 bases outside the gene matches. There are 14 residues in the CDR3. Germline V gene data show CDR1 as MNHEY and CDR2 as SMNVEV (reference sequence).

This clonotype has only a few counts. The chain uses TRBV20-1 and TRBJ1-2, with D possibly matching TRBD1 (5 bases). CDR1 is DFQATT and CDR2 is SNEGSKA in the germline V gene (reference sequence). The CDR3 has 12 amino acids. Trimming took off 2 bases at V and 3 bases at J, with 7 bases between the two ends. CDR3 DNA: TGCAGTGCTAGATCGGGGGACTATGGCTACACCTTC. Its translation is CSARSGDYGYTF.

The CDR3 coding sequence is TGTGCCAGCAGCTTAGGAGGTGGCCTAGCCAATATCTACGAGCAGTACTTC. Amino acid sequence: CASSLGGGLANIYEQYF. The chain recombines TRBV7-9 with TRBJ2-7; a possible D gene is TRBD2 (5 bases). The CDR3 length is 17 residues. Trimming took 1 base from V and 3 from J, leaving 19 bases between them. Germline CDR1 SEHNR, CDR2 FQNEAQ (reference sequence). The full variable domain, completed using reference TRBV7-9 and TRBJ2-7, is DTGVSQNPRHKITKRGQNVTFRCDPISEHNRLYWYRQTLGQGPEFLTYFQNEAQLEKSRLLSDRFSAERPKGSFSTLEIQRTEQGDSAMYLCASSLGGGLANIYEQYFGPGTRLTVT.

This clonotype has just a few counts. V usage is TRBV9 and J usage is TRBJ2-7; the match to TRBD1 covers 7 bases. The germline V gene has CDR1 SGDLS and CDR2 YYNGEE. V dropped 4 bases and J dropped 4; count of bases not matched to a gene: 11. This CDR3 has 15 amino acids. The CDR3 spells CASSSSGQTSYEQYF. The CDR3 DNA follows: TGTGCCAGCAGCTCTTCGGGACAGACATCTTACGAGCAGTACTTC. Full variable domain (rest looked up from reference TRBV9 and TRBJ2-7): DSGVTQTPKHLITATGQRVTLRCSPRSGDLSVYWYQQSLDQGLQFLIQYYNGEERAKGNILERFSAQQFPDLHSELNLSSLELGDSALYFCASSSSGQTSYEQYFGPGTRLTVT.

The V and J genes are TRBV9 and TRBJ2-5; D is unclear. The CDR3 has 15 amino acids. The germline V and J ends were trimmed by 2 bases and 5 bases, with 16 bases remaining between them. Per the germline V gene, CDR1 is SGDLS and CDR2 is YYNGEE. The CDR3 loop is CASSVSPLPKETQYF. The CDR3 DNA sequence: TGTGCCAGCAGCGTTTCCCCTCTGCCGAAGGAGACCCAGTACTTC.

The CDR3 DNA reads TGTGCCGGCCATTCCGGGACATCCTACGAGCAGTACTTC. Its translation: CAGHSGTSYEQYF. The chain links TRBV2 to TRBJ2-7; D is possibly TRBD1 (6 bases). CDR1 and CDR2 (germline): SNHLY, FYNNEI. With 11 bases removed from V and 1 base from J, the gap between germline ends came to 15 bases. The CDR3 is made up of 13 amino acids.

The chain employs TRBV5-1 and TRBJ2-3, with 9 bases aligning to TRBD1. Per the germline V gene, CDR1 is SGHRS and CDR2 is YFSETQ. This CDR3 is 16 amino acids long. The trim removed 0 bases at V and 6 bases at J, leaving 8 bases unmatched. DNA of the CDR3: TGCGCCAGCAGCTTGGGGGACAGGGCGCAGGCCGATACGCAGTATTTT. This translates into CASSLGDRAQADTQYF.

The rearrangement links TRBV24-1 to TRBJ1-1; no clear D. This CDR3 contains 11 residues. Germline-derived CDR1 and CDR2 are KGHDR and SFDVKD. Trimming cost V 9 bases and J 11 bases, with 15 bases left between them. The CDR3 region is CATRAGSRAFF. In DNA, the CDR3 is TGTGCCACCCGGGCGGGATCTAGGGCTTTCTTT.